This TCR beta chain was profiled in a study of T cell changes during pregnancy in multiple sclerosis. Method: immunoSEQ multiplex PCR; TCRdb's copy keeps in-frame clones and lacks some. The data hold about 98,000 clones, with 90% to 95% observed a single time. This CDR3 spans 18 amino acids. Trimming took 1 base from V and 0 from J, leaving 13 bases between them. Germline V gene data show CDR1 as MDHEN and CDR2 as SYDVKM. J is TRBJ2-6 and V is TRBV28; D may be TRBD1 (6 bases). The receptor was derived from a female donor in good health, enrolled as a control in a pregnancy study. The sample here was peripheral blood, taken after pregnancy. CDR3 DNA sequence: TGTGCCAGCAGTTTATTTTCGGACAGAGTCTCTGGGGCCAACGTCCTGACTTTC. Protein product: CASSLFSDRVSGANVLTF.